This T cell receptor beta chain stems from a study of T cell changes during pregnancy in multiple sclerosis. Assay used: immunoSEQ multiplex PCR; TCRdb lists only in-frame clones, some missing. Of 18,000 or so clones in the sample, 88% are singletons; the top ten hold approximately 1.3%. This clone was seen just once. Germline values: CDR1 SGHNT, CDR2 YYREEE (reference sequence). V was shortened by 2 bases and J by 1 base, with 12 bases between the two germline ends. The CDR3 is 15 residues long. The chain has TRBV5-4 and TRBJ2-5, with TRBD2 as a possible D gene (7 bases). The receptor comes from a female donor in good health, enrolled as a control in a pregnancy study. The specimen comprised CD4+ T cells from peripheral blood mononuclear cells, sampled in the first trimester of pregnancy. The DNA of the CDR3 is TGTGCCAGCAGCTTAAACAGGGAGGGCCAAGAGACCCAGTACTTC. Amino acid sequence: CASSLNREGQETQYF. The variable domain in full, with the rest retrieved from reference TRBV5-4 and TRBJ2-5, is ETGVTQSPTHLIKTRGQQVTLRCSSQSGHNTVSWYQQALGQGPQFIFQYYREEENGRGNFPPRFSGLQFPNYSSELNVNALELDDSALYLCASSLNREGQETQYFGPGTRLLVL.